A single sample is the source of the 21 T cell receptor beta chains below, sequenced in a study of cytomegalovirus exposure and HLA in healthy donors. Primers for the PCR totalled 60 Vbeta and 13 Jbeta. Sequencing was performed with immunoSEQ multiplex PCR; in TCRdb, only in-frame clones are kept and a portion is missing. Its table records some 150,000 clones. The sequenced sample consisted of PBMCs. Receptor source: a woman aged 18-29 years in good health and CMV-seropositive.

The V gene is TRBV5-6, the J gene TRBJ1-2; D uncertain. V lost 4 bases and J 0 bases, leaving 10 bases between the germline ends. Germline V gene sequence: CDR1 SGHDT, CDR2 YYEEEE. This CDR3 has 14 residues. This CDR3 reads CASSRYRANYGYTF. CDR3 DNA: TGTGCCAGCAGCCGTTACAGAGCTAACTATGGCTACACCTTC.

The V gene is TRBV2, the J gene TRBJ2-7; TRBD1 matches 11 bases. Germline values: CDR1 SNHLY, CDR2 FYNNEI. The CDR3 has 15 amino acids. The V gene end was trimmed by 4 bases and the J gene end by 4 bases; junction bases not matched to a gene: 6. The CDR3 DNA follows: TGTGCCAGCAGTGGGGGGACAGGGGGAAATTACGAGCAGTACTTC. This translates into CASSGGTGGNYEQYF.

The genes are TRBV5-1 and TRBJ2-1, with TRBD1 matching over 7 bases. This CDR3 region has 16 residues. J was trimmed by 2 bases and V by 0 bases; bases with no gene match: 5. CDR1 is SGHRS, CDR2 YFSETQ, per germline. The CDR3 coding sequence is TGCGCCAGCAGCTTGGCCGAGGGGGCGACCTACAATGAGCAGTTCTTC. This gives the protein CASSLAEGATYNEQFF.

CDR3 nucleotide sequence: TGTGCCAGCAGTCGCCGATGGTTAGACTCTAACTATGGCTACACCTTC. As protein: CASSRRWLDSNYGYTF. The J gene is TRBJ1-2, the V gene TRBV27, with D unclear. The CDR3 has 16 residues. Germline V gene sequence: CDR1 MNHEY, CDR2 SMNVEV (reference sequence). V was clipped by 5 bases and J by 0 bases, with 16 bases between them.

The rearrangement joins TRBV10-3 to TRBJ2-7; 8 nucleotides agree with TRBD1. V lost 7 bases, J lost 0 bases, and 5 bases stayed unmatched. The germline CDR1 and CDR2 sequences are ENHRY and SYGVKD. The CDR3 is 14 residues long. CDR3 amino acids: CAITRTGNSYEQYF. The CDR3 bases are TGTGCCATCACTCGGACAGGGAACTCCTACGAGCAGTACTTC.

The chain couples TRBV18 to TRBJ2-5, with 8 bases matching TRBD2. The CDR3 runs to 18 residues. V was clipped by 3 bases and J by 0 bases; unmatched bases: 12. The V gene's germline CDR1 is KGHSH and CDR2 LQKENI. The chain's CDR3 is CASSPRGGGTPYQETQYF. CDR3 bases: TGTGCCAGCTCACCCAGAGGCGGGGGGACTCCGTACCAAGAGACCCAGTACTTC.

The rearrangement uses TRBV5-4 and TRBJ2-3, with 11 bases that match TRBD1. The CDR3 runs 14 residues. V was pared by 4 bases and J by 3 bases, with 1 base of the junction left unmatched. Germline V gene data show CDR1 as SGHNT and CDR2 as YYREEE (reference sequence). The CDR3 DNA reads TGTGCCAGCAGCCGGGACAGGGGGACAGATACGCAGTATTTT. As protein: CASSRDRGTDTQYF.

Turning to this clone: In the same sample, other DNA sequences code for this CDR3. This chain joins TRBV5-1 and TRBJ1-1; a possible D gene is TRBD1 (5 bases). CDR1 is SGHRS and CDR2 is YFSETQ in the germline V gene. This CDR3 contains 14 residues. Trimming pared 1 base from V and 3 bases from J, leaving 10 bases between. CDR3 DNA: TGCGCCAGCAGCTTGACGGGGGGGGACACTGAAGCTTTCTTT. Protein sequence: CASSLTGGDTEAFF.

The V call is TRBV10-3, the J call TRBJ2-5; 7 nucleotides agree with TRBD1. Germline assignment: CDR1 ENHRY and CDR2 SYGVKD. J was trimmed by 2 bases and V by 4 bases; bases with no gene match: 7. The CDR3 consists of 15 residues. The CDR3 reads CAISGPQGVQETQYF. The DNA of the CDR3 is TGTGCCATCAGTGGACCCCAGGGGGTGCAAGAGACCCAGTACTTC.

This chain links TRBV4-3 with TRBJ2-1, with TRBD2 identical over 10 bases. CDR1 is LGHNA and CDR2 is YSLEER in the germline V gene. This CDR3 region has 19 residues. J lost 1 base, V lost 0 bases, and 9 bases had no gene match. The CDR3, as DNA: TGCGCCAGCAGCCAAGAATGGGCAGCGGGGGGGCGATCCTACAATGAGCAGTTCTTC. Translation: CASSQEWAAGGRSYNEQFF.

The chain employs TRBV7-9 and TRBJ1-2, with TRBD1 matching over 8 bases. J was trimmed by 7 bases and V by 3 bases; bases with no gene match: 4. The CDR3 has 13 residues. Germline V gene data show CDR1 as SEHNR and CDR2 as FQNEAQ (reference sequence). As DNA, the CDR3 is TGTGCCAGCAGCTTGACAGGGGAGAGTGGCTACACCTTC. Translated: CASSLTGESGYTF. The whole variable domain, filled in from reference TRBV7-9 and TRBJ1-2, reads DTGVSQNPRHKITKRGQNVTFRCDPISEHNRLYWYRQTLGQGPEFLTYFQNEAQLEKSRLLSDRFSAERPKGSFSTLEIQRTEQGDSAMYLCASSLTGESGYTFGSGTRLTVV.

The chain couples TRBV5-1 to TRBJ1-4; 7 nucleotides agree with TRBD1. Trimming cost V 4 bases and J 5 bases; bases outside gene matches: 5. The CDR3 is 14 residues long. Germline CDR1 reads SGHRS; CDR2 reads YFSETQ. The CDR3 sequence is CASSRDRTNEKLFF. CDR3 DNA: TGCGCCAGCAGCCGGGACAGAACAAATGAAAAACTGTTTTTT.

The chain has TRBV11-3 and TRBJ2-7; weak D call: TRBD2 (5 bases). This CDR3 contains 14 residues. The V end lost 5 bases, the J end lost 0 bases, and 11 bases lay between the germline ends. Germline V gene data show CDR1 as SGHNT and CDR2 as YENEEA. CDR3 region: CASSLSGNSYEQYF. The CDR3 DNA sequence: TGTGCCAGCAGCCTAAGCGGTAACTCCTACGAGCAGTACTTC. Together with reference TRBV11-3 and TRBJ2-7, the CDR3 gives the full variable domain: EAGVVQSPRYKIIEKKQPVAFWCNPISGHNTLYWYLQNLGQGPELLIRYENEEAVDDSQLPKDRFSAERLKGVDSTLKIQPAELGDSAVYLCASSLSGNSYEQYFGPGTRLTVT.

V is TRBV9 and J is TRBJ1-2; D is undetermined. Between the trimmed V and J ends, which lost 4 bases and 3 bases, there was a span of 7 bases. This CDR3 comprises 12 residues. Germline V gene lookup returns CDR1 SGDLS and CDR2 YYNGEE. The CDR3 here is CASSRVDYGYTF. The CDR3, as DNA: TGTGCCAGCAGCCGGGTAGACTATGGCTACACCTTC.

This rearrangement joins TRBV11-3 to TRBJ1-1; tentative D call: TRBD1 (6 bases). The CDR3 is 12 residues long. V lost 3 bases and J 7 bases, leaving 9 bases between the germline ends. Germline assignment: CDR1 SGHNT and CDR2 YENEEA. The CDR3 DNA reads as TGTGCCAGCAGCTTTAGGACAGATGAAGCTTTCTTT. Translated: CASSFRTDEAFF.

CDR3: CSVDEGTRGQFF. CDR3 DNA sequence: TGCAGCGTTGACGAAGGCACTCGAGGGCAGTTCTTC. The chain employs TRBV29-1 and TRBJ2-1, with unresolved D. V was pared by 3 bases and J by 12 bases, with 15 bases between. This CDR3 is 12 amino acids long. Germline V gene data show CDR1 as SQVTM and CDR2 as ANQGSEA.

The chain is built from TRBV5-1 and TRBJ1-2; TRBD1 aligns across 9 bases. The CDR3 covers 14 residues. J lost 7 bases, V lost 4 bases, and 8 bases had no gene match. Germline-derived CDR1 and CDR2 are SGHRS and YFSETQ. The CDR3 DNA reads TGCGCCAGCAGCCCACACACGACAGGGGGTGGCTACACCTTC. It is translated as CASSPHTTGGGYTF.

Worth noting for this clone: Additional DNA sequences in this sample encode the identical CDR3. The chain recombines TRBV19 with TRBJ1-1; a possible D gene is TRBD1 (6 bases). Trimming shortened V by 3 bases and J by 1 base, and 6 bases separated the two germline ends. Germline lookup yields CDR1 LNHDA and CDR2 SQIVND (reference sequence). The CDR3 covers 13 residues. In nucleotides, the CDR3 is TGTGCCAGTAGTATCAGGGGGAACACTGAAGCTTTCTTT. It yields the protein CASSIRGNTEAFF.

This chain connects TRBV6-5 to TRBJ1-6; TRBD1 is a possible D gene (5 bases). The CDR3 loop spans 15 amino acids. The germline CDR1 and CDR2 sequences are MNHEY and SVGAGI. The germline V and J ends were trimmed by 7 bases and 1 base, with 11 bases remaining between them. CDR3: CASNSQGSYNSPLHF. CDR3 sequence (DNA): TGTGCCAGCAATTCCCAGGGTTCCTATAATTCACCCCTCCACTTT.

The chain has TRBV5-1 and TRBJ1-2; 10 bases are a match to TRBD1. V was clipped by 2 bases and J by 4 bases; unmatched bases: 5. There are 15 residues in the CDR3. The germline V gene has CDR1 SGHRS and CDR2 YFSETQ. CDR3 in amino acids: CASSFDRGRSYGYTF. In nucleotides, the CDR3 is TGCGCCAGCAGCTTTGACAGGGGGCGATCCTATGGCTACACCTTC.

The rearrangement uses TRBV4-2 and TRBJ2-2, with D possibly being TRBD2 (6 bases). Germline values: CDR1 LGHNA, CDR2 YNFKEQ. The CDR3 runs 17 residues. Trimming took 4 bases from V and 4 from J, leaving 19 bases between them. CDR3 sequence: CASSRVLRAEGTGELFF. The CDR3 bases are TGTGCCAGCAGCCGCGTTCTCCGAGCGGAGGGCACCGGGGAGCTGTTTTTT.